This TCR beta chain was recovered during a study of shared clonotypes between healthy human individuals. Whole-study findings and limits: Naive subsets usually exceeded memory subsets in estimated richness. The sharing of about 5.3% of naive CD4 clonotypes was seen across a handful of donors. Sampling used blood alone; tissue repertoires probably differ.

CDR3 size: 16 residues. The junction had 8 bases not matched to a gene; V was cut back by 6 bases and J by 0 bases. Germline V gene lookup returns CDR1 LNHDA and CDR2 SQIVND (reference sequence). As regards this clone: Its target is not known.

TCRdb keeps only in-frame clones here, not all; method: immunoSEQ multiplex PCR. This sample has about 110,000 clones, with 65% to 75% found just once. V gene TRBV19 combines with J gene TRBJ1-5; 7 bases are a match to TRBD1. Sequencing input: memory CD8+ T cells sorted from blood. Stated subset: CD45RO+ cells pooled with CCR7-negative TemRA cells. The TCR originated in a woman aged 25 to 39 in good health. This chain's CDR3 is CASSTRGGYSNQPQHF. The CDR3 region has the DNA TGTGCCAGTAGCACACGAGGGGGCTATAGCAATCAGCCCCAGCATTTT. The whole variable domain, remainder taken from reference TRBV19 and TRBJ1-5, is DGGITQSPKYLFRKEGQNVTLSCEQNLNHDAMYWYRQDPGQGLRLIYYSQIVNDFQKGDIAEGYSVSREKKESFPLTVTSAQKNPTAFYLCASSTRGGYSNQPQHFGDGTRLSIL.